This T cell receptor (beta chain) was sequenced for a study of blood T cell repertoires in COVID-19. Study in general: Spain, Italy and the United States supplied samples that represented acute and convalescent COVID-19. In each case, the material was cDNA or gDNA derived from T cells, B-cell-depleted T cells, or PBMCs.

Measured with immunoSEQ multiplex PCR; TCRdb has only the in-frame clones, and not every one. The table includes 70,000 to 100,000 clones, roughly 90% detected once. Seattle's cohort entered during active infection and was followed longitudinally. Trimming removed 4 bases from V and 5 bases from J; junction bases left unmatched: 3. The CDR3 sequence is 15 residues long. Germline V gene data show CDR1 as SGHVS and CDR2 as FNYEAQ. This rearrangement joins TRBV7-6 to TRBJ2-5, with 14 bases lining up with TRBD2. Sequenced material: peripheral blood. This receptor was taken from a man aged 45-65 years with COVID-19, enrolled during active disease. CDR3 coding DNA: TGTGCCAGCAGCTCCGGGACTAGCGGGGGTGAGACCCAGTACTTC. It codes for CASSSGTSGGETQYF.